Listed below are T cell receptor beta chains from one sample, sequenced in a study of post-analysis software for immune sequencing data. TCRdb itself ran the PCR reads through MiXCR, one entry per CDR3 protein. Among around 190,000 distinct CDR3 sequences, 25% to 30% were seen once, and the ten largest hold roughly 3.4%. The sample was blood. The receptors come from a girl under 18 with multiple sclerosis. The CDR3 runs from the conserved cysteine through the conserved F or W. D genes are given only for firm matches. Not all rows give a size; the values are once, few, many and, for expanded clones, a class.

j_call clone_size d_call v_call cdr3_aa cdr3_nt
TRBJ1-1 NA NA TRBV29-1 CSAMTGNTEAFF TGCAGCGCCATGACAGGGAACACTGAAGCTTTCTTT
TRBJ2-7 NA TRBD2 TRBV5-1 CASSLLGLAGYEQYF TGCGCCAGCAGCTTATTGGGACTAGCGGGCTATGAGCAGTACTTC
TRBJ1-1 NA NA TRBV6-1 CASSVSRGRTEAFF TGTGCCAGCAGTGTATCACGGGGTCGGACTGAAGCTTTCTTT
TRBJ2-1 many TRBD2 TRBV20-1 CSASPLAGGHNEQFF TGCAGTGCTAGCCCACTAGCGGGGGGGCACAATGAGCAGTTCTTC
TRBJ1-4 NA TRBD1 TRBV5-1 CASSLVGGQANEKLFF TGCGCCAGCAGCTTGGTGGGGGGACAGGCCAATGAAAAACTGTTTTTT
TRBJ2-4 NA TRBD1 TRBV28 CASSFWGQGGNIQYF TGTGCCAGCAGTTTTTGGGGACAGGGGGGAAACATTCAGTACTTC
TRBJ1-1 many NA TRBV10-2 CASSNRVIEAFF TGCGCCAGCAGTAACAGGGTCATTGAAGCTTTCTTT
TRBJ2-1 NA TRBD2 TRBV2 CASSDGGGHYSEQFF TGTGCCAGCAGTGATGGGGGAGGGCACTACAGTGAGCAGTTCTTC
TRBJ1-2 many TRBD1 TRBV6-1 CASSEYTGVDGYTF TGTGCCAGCAGTGAATATACAGGGGTGGATGGCTACACCTTC
TRBJ1-6 NA NA TRBV5-1 CASSSTDSSSPLHF TGCGCCAGCAGCTCGACGGACAGTTCCTCACCCCTCCACTTT
TRBJ2-5 many TRBD2 TRBV7-9 CASSSPTGQREKQETQYF TGTGCCAGCAGCTCGCCCACGGGCCAGCGGGAAAAGCAAGAGACCCAGTACTTC
TRBJ2-1 NA NA TRBV27 CASSLSAGVRDEQFF TGTGCCAGCAGTTTATCAGCAGGGGTGAGGGATGAGCAGTTCTTC
TRBJ2-3 NA TRBD1 TRBV7-9 CASSGEPGQGEPDTQYF TGTGCCAGCAGCGGAGAACCGGGACAGGGGGAGCCAGATACGCAGTATTTT
TRBJ2-6 few NA TRBV4-1 CASSQEVLNLSGANVLTF TGCGCCAGCAGCCAAGAGGTCTTAAACCTCTCTGGGGCCAACGTCCTGACTTTC
TRBJ1-2 once NA TRBV30 CAGSGYRTESSPYGYTF TGTGCCGGCTCGGGATACCGGACAGAATCCTCACCTTATGGCTACACCTTC
TRBJ1-5 many TRBD1 TRBV12-3/TRBV12-4 CASSPTGQLPQHF TGTGCCAGCAGTCCGACGGGACAGCTGCCCCAGCATTTT
TRBJ1-2 NA TRBD1 TRBV5-6 CASRLQGEYGYTF TGTGCCAGCAGGCTACAGGGGGAATATGGCTACACCTTC
TRBJ2-1 NA NA TRBV18 CASSPGGRSSYNEQFF TGTGCCAGCTCACCAGGGGGACGGAGCTCCTACAATGAGCAGTTCTTC
TRBJ2-2 NA NA TRBV20-1 CSARIGREKVPKSTGELFF TGCAGTGCTAGGATTGGGCGAGAGAAAGTTCCTAAAAGCACCGGGGAGCTGTTTTTT
TRBJ2-3 NA TRBD1 TRBV18 CASSLLETGPTDTQYF TGTGCCAGCTCACTTCTCGAGACAGGGCCCACAGATACGCAGTATTTT
TRBJ1-4 NA NA TRBV7-2 CASSERIKNEKLFF TGTGCCAGCAGCGAAAGAATTAAGAATGAAAAACTGTTTTTT
TRBJ1-5 few NA TRBV20-1 CSARPQGVQPQHF TGCAGTGCTAGGCCGCAGGGAGTCCAGCCCCAGCATTTT
TRBJ2-7 many TRBD2 TRBV14 CASSHSSGVSYEQYF TGTGCCAGCAGCCATTCTAGCGGGGTCTCCTACGAGCAGTACTTC
TRBJ1-1 few TRBD1 TRBV4-1 CASSQEGGQGGWTAFF TGCGCCAGCAGCCAAGAAGGGGGACAGGGAGGATGGACGGCTTTCTTT
TRBJ2-7 many NA TRBV7-9 CASRRGAYEQYF TGTGCCAGCCGAAGGGGGGCCTACGAGCAGTACTTC
TRBJ1-1 NA NA TRBV2 CASSKTRTEAFF TGTGCCAGCAGTAAGACCCGGACTGAAGCTTTCTTT
TRBJ2-1 NA NA TRBV7-2 CASSLYGYNEQFF TGTGCCAGCAGCTTATATGGTTACAATGAGCAGTTCTTC
TRBJ1-1 few NA TRBV7-9 CASSLPVGNTEAFF TGTGCCAGCAGCCTACCCGTAGGGAACACTGAAGCTTTCTTT
TRBJ2-1 many NA TRBV7-2 CASSLAAGPNEQFF TGTGCCAGCAGCTTAGCAGCAGGCCCCAATGAGCAGTTCTTC
TRBJ2-1 many TRBD2 TRBV12-3/TRBV12-4 CASLGLAVYNEQFF TGTGCCAGTTTGGGACTAGCGGTCTACAATGAGCAGTTCTTC
TRBJ2-5 many NA TRBV6-5 CASKTGLNQETQYF TGTGCCAGCAAGACCGGGCTAAACCAAGAGACCCAGTACTTC
TRBJ2-3 many NA TRBV29-1 CSERGQTTDTQYF TGCAGCGAGAGGGGACAAACCACAGATACGCAGTATTTT
TRBJ1-1 NA NA TRBV9 CASSVRTADTEAFF TGTGCCAGCAGCGTCCGGACAGCCGACACTGAAGCTTTCTTT
TRBJ2-5 NA NA TRBV7-8 CASSLNWQETQYF TGTGCCAGCAGCTTAAACTGGCAAGAGACCCAGTACTTC
TRBJ2-1 few TRBD1 TRBV12-5 CASGPDRGKPYNEQFF TGTGCTAGTGGTCCTGACAGGGGAAAACCCTACAATGAGCAGTTCTTC
TRBJ2-1 many NA TRBV27 CASRLSGYNEQFF TGTGCCAGCAGACTTAGCGGTTACAATGAGCAGTTCTTC
TRBJ1-1 many NA TRBV12-3/TRBV12-4 CASSFLGPEAFF TGTGCCAGCAGTTTCTTGGGGCCTGAAGCTTTCTTT
TRBJ2-1 NA NA TRBV5-6 CASSSGGGRGGNNEQFF TGTGCCAGCAGCTCGGGAGGGGGCAGGGGAGGTAACAATGAGCAGTTCTTC
TRBJ2-7 once NA TRBV7-9 CASSSGHEQYF TGTGCCAGCAGCTCTGGCCACGAGCAGTACTTC
TRBJ2-7 many TRBD1 TRBV5-1 CASSGTVTGEQYF TGCGCCAGCAGCGGGACAGTCACCGGCGAGCAGTACTTC
TRBJ1-1 many NA TRBV11-2 CASSQNGHTEAFF TGTGCCAGCAGCCAGAACGGCCACACTGAAGCTTTCTTT
TRBJ2-3 few NA TRBV5-5 CASSLSGGWTDTQYF TGTGCCAGCAGCTTGAGTGGGGGATGGACAGATACGCAGTATTTT
TRBJ2-1 NA TRBD2 TRBV12-3/TRBV12-4 CASRPGTSGGRIVREQFF TGTGCCAGCCGCCCGGGGACTAGCGGGGGTCGAATAGTTCGTGAGCAGTTCTTC
TRBJ1-5 few TRBD1 TRBV28 CASSLGGQGGQPQHF TGTGCCAGCAGTTTAGGCGGACAGGGGGGTCAGCCCCAGCATTTT
TRBJ2-1 many TRBD1 TRBV5-1 CASSLHWGQGDEQFF TGCGCCAGCAGCTTGCATTGGGGGCAGGGGGATGAGCAGTTCTTC
TRBJ2-1 NA TRBD2 TRBV20-1 CSARSVTSNNDQFF TGCAGTGCTAGAAGTGTGACTAGCAACAATGATCAGTTCTTC
TRBJ2-5 NA TRBD2 TRBV20-1 CSARFPSGRETQYF TGCAGTGCTAGATTCCCTAGCGGGAGGGAGACCCAGTACTTC
TRBJ2-7 many TRBD1 TRBV20-1 CSAILRDRGYEQYF TGCAGTGCTATCCTCCGGGACAGGGGGTATGAGCAGTACTTC
TRBJ2-4 many NA TRBV2 CASSGGAPAKNIQYF TGTGCCAGCAGTGGGGGGGCTCCAGCCAAAAACATTCAGTACTTC
TRBJ2-3 many TRBD2 TRBV6-4 CASSVGAGGGDTQYF TGTGCCAGCAGTGTAGGAGCGGGAGGTGGAGATACGCAGTATTTT
TRBJ1-1 NA NA TRBV25-1 CASSEVIGGDNTEAFF TGTGCCAGCAGTGAAGTGATCGGGGGAGACAACACTGAAGCTTTCTTT
TRBJ2-2 few NA TRBV6-1 CASGRGARNTGELFF TGTGCCAGCGGGAGGGGGGCGCGGAACACCGGGGAGCTGTTTTTT
TRBJ2-7 NA NA TRBV5-1 CASSLEQGLYEQYF TGCGCCAGCAGCTTAGAACAGGGTTTGTACGAGCAGTACTTC
TRBJ2-5 NA TRBD1 TRBV20-1 CSARQGEEETQYF TGCAGTGCACGACAGGGGGAGGAAGAGACCCAGTACTTC
TRBJ2-7 few NA TRBV5-1 CASSLTGSGSCEQYF TGCGCCAGCAGCCTCACAGGCTCGGGCTCCTGCGAGCAGTACTTC
TRBJ1-1 NA NA TRBV20-1 CSASSGGANTEAFF TGCAGTGCTAGTAGTGGAGGGGCGAACACTGAAGCTTTCTTT
TRBJ1-2 many TRBD1 TRBV27 CASSPRDRGHGYTF TGTGCCAGCAGCCCCCGGGACAGGGGACATGGCTACACCTTC